This T cell receptor (beta chain) was obtained from a study of control samples from healthy donors and cancer patients. Produced via immunoSEQ multiplex PCR; TCRdb's table is partial and in-frame only. The sample lists 150,000 to 200,000 clones, just under 95% occurring once. This clone was seen only once. Between the trimmed V and J ends, which lost 3 bases and 3 bases, there was a span of 14 bases. From germline, CDR1 is GTSNPN and CDR2 SVGIG (reference sequence). The CDR3 is 14 residues long. The source material was blood. The sequence was obtained from a man aged 18-30 years in good health. V and J are TRBV30 and TRBJ1-1; D remains unclear. CDR3 bases: TGTGCCTGGAGATCCGGCAGTATCTACACTGAAGCTTTCTTT. It translates to CAWRSGSIYTEAFF.